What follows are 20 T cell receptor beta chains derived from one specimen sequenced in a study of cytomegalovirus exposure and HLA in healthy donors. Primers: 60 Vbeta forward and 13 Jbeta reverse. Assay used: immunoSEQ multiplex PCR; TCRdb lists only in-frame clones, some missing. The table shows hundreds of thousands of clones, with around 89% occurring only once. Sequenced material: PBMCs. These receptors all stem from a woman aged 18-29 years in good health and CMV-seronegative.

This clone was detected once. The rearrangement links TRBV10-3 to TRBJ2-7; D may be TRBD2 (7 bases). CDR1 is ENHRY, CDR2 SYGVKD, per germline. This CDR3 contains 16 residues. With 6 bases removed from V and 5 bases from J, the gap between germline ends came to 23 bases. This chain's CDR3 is CAISKKGGGSPHEQYF. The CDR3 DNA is TGTGCCATCAGCAAAAAGGGGGGGGGATCTCCCCACGAGCAGTACTTC.

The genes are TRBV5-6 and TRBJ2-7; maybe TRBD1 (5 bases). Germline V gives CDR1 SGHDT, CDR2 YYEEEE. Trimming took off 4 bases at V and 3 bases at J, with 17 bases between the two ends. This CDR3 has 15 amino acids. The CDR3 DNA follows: TGTGCCAGCAGCGGGGCTGGGCCGTTCGGCTACGAGCAGTACTTC. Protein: CASSGAGPFGYEQYF.

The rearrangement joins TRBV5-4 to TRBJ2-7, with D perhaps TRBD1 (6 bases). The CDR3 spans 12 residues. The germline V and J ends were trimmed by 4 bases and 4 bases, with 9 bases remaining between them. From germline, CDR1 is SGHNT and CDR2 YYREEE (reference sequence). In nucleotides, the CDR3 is TGTGCCAGCAGCCCCGGACAGTACGAGCAGTACTTC. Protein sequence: CASSPGQYEQYF.

The CDR3 region is CASKLLRASNQPQHF. CDR3 nucleotide sequence: TGTGCCAGCAAGCTTCTCAGGGCCAGCAATCAGCCCCAGCATTTT. This chain links TRBV2 with TRBJ1-5; D is perhaps TRBD1 (5 bases). V gave up 7 bases and J gave up 1 base, with 14 bases separating them. The germline CDR1 and CDR2 sequences are SNHLY and FYNNEI. The CDR3 is 15 residues long.

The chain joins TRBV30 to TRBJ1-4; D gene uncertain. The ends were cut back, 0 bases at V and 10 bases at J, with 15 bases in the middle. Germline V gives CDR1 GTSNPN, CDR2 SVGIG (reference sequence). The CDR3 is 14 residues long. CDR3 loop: CAWSVGDPGGKLFF. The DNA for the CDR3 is TGTGCCTGGAGTGTCGGCGACCCCGGCGGAAAACTGTTTTTT.

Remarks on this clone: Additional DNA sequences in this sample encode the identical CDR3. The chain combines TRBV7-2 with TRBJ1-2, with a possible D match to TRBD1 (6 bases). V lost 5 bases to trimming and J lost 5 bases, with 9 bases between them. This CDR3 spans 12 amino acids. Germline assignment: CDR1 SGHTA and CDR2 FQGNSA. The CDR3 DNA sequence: TGTGCCAGCAGCCTTCAGGGGTATGGCTACACCTTC. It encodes CASSLQGYGYTF.

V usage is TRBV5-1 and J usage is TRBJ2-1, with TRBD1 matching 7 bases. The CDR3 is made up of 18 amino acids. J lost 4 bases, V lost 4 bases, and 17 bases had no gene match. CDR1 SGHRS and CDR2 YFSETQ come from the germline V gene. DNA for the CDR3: TGCGCCAGCAGCCCGACTCTACAGGGGACACCCCCGTACAATGAGCAGTTCTTC. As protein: CASSPTLQGTPPYNEQFF.

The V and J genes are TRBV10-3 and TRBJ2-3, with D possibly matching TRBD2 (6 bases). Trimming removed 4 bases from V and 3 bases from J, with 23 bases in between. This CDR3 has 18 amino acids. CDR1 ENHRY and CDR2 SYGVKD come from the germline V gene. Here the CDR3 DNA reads TGTGCCATCAGTGCCAGAACGGTTGGAGGGAGTGTAACAGATACGCAGTATTTT. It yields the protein CAISARTVGGSVTDTQYF.

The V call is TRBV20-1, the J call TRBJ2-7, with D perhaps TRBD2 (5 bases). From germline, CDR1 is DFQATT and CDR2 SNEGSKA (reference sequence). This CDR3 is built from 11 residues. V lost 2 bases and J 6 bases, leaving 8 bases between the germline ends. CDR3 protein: CSARRAGEQYF. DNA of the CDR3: TGCAGTGCTAGAAGGGCGGGCGAGCAGTACTTC.

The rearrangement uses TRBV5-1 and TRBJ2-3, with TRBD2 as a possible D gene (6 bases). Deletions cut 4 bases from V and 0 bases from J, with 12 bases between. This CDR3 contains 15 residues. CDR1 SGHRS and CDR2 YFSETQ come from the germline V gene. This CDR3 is CASSRGLASTDTQYF. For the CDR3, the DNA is TGCGCCAGCAGCAGGGGACTTGCTAGCACAGATACGCAGTATTTT.

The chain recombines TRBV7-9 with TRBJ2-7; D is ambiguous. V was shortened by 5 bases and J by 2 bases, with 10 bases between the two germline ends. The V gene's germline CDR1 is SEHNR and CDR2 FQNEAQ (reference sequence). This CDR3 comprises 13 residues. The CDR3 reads CASSPPVAYEQYF. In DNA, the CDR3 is TGTGCCAGCAGCCCCCCGGTTGCCTACGAGCAGTACTTC.

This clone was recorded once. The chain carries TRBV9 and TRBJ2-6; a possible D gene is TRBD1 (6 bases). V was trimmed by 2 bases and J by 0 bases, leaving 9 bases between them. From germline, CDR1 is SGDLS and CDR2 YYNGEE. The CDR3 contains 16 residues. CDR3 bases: TGTGCCAGCAGCGTTACAGGGTACTCTGGGGCCAACGTCCTGACTTTC. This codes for CASSVTGYSGANVLTF.

Written as DNA, the CDR3 is TGTGCCAGCAGCAACCACAGGGTACCAACCTACAATGAGCAGTTCTTC. This sequence encodes CASSNHRVPTYNEQFF. The chain combines TRBV7-2 with TRBJ2-1; maybe TRBD1 (6 bases). Germline CDR1 reads SGHTA; CDR2 reads FQGNSA. V lost 5 bases and J lost 2, with 16 bases in between. The CDR3 runs 16 residues.

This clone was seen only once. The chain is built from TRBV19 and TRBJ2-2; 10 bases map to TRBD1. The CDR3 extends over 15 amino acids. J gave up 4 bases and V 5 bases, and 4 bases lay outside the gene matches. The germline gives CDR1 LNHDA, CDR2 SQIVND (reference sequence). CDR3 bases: TGTGCCAGTAGTTCCCGGACAGGGGGCACCGGGGAGCTGTTTTTT. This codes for CASSSRTGGTGELFF.

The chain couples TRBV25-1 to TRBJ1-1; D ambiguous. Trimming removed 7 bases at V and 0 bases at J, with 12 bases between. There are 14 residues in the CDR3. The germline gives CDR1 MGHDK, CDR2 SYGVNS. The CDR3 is CASILHLVNTEAFF. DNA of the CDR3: TGTGCCAGCATCCTCCACTTAGTGAACACTGAAGCTTTCTTT.

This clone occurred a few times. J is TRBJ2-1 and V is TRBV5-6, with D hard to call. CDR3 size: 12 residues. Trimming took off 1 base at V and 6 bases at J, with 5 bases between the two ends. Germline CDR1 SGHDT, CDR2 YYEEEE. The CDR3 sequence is CASSLSRNEQFF. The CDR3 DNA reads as TGTGCCAGCAGCTTGAGCCGCAATGAGCAGTTCTTC.

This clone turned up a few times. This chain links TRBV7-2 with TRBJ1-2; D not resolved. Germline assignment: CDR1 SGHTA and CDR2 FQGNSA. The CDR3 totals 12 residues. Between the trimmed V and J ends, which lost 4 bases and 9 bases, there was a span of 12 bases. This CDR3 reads CASSSYSGSYTF. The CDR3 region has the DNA TGTGCCAGCAGCTCTTATTCGGGGAGCTACACCTTC.

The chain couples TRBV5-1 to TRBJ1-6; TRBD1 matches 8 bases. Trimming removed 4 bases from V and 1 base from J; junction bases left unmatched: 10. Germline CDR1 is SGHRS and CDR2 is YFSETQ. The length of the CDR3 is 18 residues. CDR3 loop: CASSPSGQGSSYNSPLHF. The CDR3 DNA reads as TGCGCCAGCAGCCCGAGTGGACAGGGTTCATCCTATAATTCACCCCTCCACTTT. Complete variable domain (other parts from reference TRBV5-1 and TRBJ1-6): KAGVTQTPRYLIKTRGQQVTLSCSPISGHRSVSWYQQTPGQGLQFLFEYFSETQRNKGNFPGRFSGRQFSNSRSEMNVSTLELGDSALYLCASSPSGQGSSYNSPLHFGNGTRLTVT.

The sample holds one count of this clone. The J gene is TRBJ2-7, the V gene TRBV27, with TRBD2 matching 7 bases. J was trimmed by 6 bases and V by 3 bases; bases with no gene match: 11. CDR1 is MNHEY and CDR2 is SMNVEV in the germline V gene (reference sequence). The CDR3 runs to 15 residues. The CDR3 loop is CASSLRGTAPSEQYF. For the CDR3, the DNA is TGTGCCAGCAGTTTGCGGGGGACCGCCCCAAGCGAGCAGTACTTC.

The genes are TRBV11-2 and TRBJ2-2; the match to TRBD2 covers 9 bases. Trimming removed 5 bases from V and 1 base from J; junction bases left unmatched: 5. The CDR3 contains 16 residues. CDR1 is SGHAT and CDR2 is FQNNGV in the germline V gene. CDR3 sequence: CASSKTSGLNTGELFF. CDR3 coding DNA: TGTGCCAGCAGCAAGACTAGCGGTTTGAACACCGGGGAGCTGTTTTTT.